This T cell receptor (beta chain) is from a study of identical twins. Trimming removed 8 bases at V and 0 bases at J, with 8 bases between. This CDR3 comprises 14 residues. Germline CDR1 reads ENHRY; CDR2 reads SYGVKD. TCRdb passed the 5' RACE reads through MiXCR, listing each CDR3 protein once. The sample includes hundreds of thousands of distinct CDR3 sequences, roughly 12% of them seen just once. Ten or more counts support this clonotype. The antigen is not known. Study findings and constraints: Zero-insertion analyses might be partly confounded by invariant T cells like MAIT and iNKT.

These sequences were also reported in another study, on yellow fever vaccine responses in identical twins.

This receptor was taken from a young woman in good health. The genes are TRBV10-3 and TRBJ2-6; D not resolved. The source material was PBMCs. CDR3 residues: CAIPDGSGANVLTF. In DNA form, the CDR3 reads TGTGCCATCCCGGACGGCTCTGGGGCCAACGTCCTGACTTTC.